This T cell receptor (beta chain) was profiled in a study of regulatory T cells in long-lasting Graves disease. In the study overall: Disease was considered persistent Graves' disease after over 5 years of antithyroid drugs (with positive TSH receptor antibodies).

With respect to this clonotype: Its matching antigen is unknown. A much larger clone differs from this one at a single base, so this may be a read error. Likely a read error: the CDR3 ends without its conserved phenylalanine or tryptophan.

Noted time point: persistent/refractory GD, antithyroid drugs over 5 years with positive TRAb. Scientists built the TCR library using RNA that was extracted from PBMCs. The patients included were those that came from an endocrinology department in Xi'an, China. With iRepertoire HTBI primers and Arm-PCR of CDR3 regions, TCR beta libraries were built. Each CDR3 protein gets one entry after TCRdb re-called the multiplex PCR reads with MiXCR. The table records some 330,000 distinct CDR3 sequences, roughly 25% of them present only once. V was shortened by 0 bases and J by 0 bases, with 3 bases between the two germline ends. The CDR3 totals 13 residues. CDR1 is SEHNR, CDR2 FQNEAQ, per germline (reference sequence). Study results and limitations: Whereas new patients shared 966 public clonotypes, persistent patients shared more, at some 2,700.

V is TRBV7-9 and J is TRBJ2-7; D gene ambiguous. This TCR was sampled from a woman aged 40 to 55 with Graves disease. The sample consisted of peripheral blood mononuclear cells (PBMCs), taken when the disease was refractory, from a patient treated with antithyroid drugs. Here the CDR3 DNA reads TGTGCCAGCAGCTTAGCCACCTCCTACGAGCAGTACATC. It translates to CASSLATSYEQYI.